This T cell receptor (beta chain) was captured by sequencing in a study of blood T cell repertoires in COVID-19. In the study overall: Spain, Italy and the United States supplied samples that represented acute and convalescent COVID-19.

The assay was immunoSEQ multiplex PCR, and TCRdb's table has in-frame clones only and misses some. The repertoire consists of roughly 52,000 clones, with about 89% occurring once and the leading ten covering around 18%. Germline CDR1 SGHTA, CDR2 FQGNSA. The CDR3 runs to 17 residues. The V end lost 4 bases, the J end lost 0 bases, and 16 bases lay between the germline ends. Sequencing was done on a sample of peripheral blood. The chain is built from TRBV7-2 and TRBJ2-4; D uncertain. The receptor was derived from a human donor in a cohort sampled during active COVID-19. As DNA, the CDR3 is TGTGCCAGCAGCTCTTCTAGTGGATCAATAGCCAAAAACATTCAGTACTTC. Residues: CASSSSSGSIAKNIQYF.